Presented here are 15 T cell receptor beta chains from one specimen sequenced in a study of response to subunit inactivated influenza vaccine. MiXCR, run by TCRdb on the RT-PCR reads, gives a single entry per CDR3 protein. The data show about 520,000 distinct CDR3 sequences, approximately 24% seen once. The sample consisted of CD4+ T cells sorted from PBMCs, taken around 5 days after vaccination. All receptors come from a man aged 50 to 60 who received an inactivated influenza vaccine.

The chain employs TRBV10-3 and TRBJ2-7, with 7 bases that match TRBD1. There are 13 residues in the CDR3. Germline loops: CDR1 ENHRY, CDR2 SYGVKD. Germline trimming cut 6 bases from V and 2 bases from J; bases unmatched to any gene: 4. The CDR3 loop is CAISRDRAYEQYF. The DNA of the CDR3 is TGTGCCATCAGCCGGGACAGAGCCTACGAGCAGTACTTC.

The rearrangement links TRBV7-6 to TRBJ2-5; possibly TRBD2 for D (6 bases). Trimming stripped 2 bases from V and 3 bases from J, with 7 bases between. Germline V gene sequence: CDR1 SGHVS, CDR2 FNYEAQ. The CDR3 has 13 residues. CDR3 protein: CASSLWEEETQYF. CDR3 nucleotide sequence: TGTGCCAGCAGCTTATGGGAGGAAGAGACCCAGTACTTC.

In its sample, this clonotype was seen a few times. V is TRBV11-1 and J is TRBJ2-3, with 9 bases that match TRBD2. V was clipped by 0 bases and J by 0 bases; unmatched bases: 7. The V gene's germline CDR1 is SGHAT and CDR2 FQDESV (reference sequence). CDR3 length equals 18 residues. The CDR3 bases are TGTGCCAGCAGCTTAGCAGCGGGGGGACGAGGGAGCACAGATACGCAGTATTTT. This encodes CASSLAAGGRGSTDTQYF.

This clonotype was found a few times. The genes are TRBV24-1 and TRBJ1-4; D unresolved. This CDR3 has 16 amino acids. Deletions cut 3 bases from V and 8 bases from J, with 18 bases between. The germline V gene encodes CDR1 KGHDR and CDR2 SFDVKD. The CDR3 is CATSDGSEAHAEKLFF. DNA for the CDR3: TGTGCCACCAGTGATGGTAGCGAGGCACATGCGGAAAAACTGTTTTTT.

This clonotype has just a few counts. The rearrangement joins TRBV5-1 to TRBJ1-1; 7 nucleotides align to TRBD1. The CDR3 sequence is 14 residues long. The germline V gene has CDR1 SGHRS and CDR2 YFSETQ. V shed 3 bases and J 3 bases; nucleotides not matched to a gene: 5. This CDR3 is CASSSGTEYTEAFF. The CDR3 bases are TGCGCCAGCAGCTCCGGGACAGAATACACTGAAGCTTTCTTT.

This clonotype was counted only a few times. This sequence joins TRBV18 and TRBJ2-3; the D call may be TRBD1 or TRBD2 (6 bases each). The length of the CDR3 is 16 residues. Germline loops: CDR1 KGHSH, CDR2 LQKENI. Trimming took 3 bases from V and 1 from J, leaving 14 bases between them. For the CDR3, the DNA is TGTGCCAGCTCACCCCCCGGAGGGGGGCGCACAGATACGCAGTATTTT. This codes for CASSPPGGGRTDTQYF.

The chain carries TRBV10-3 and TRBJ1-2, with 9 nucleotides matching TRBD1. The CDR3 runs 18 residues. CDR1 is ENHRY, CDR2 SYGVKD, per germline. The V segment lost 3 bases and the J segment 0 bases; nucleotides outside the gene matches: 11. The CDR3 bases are TGTGCCATCAGTGAACTGAACAGGGGGCTCTCAGCTAACTATGGCTACACCTTC. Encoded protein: CAISELNRGLSANYGYTF.

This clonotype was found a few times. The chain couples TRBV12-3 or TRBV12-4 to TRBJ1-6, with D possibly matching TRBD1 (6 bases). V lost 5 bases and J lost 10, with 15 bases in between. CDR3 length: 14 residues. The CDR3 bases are TGTGCCAGCAGTCTGGGGACATCCGGCTCACCCCTCCACTTT. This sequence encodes CASSLGTSGSPLHF.

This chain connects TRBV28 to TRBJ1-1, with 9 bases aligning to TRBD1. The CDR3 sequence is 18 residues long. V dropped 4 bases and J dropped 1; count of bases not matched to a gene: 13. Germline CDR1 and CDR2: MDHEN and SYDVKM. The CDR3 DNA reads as TGTGCCAGCAGTTCTATGGCGGGACAGGGTCCCCAGAACACTGAAGCTTTCTTT. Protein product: CASSSMAGQGPQNTEAFF.

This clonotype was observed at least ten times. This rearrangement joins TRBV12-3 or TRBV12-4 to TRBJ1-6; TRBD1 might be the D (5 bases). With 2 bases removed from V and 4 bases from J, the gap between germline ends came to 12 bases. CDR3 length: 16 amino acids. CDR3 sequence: CASSLLGGVYNSPLHF. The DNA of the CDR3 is TGTGCCAGCAGTTTACTGGGGGGAGTTTATAATTCACCCCTCCACTTT.

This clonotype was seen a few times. The CDR3 DNA follows: TGTGCCAGCAGTCCCGGACGGGGATTATCCTACGAGCAGTACTTC. Its translation: CASSPGRGLSYEQYF. The chain employs TRBV12-3 or TRBV12-4 and TRBJ2-7; D may be TRBD2 (5 bases). V lost 5 bases and J lost 1, with 15 bases in between. The CDR3 is 15 residues long.

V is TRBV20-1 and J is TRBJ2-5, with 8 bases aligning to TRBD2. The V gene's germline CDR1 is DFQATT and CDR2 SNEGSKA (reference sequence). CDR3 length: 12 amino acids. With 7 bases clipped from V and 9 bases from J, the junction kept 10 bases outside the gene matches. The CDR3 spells CSGVGGLGAQYF. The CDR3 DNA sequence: TGCAGTGGCGTGGGGGGACTAGGGGCCCAGTACTTC.

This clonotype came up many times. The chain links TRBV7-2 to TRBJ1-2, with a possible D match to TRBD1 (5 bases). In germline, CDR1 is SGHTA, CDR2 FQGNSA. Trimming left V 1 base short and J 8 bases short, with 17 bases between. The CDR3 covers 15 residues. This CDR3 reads CASSLGGRASGGYTF. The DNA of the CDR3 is TGTGCCAGCAGCTTAGGTGGCAGGGCCTCAGGAGGCTACACCTTC.

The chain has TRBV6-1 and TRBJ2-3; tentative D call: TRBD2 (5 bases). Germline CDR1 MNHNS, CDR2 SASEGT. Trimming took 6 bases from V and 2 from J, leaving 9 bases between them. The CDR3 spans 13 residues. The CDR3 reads CASRSGYTDTQYF. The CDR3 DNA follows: TGTGCCAGCAGGAGCGGTTACACAGATACGCAGTATTTT.

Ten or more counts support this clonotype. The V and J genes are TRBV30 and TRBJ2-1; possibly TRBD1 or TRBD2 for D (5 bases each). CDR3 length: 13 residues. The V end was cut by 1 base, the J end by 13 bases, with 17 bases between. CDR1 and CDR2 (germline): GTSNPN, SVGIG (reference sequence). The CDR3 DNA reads TGTGCCTGGAGTGCCGGGACCGCAGGGTTTCAGTTCTTC. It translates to CAWSAGTAGFQFF.